Below, 21 T cell receptor beta chains from the same sample are listed, as sequenced in a study of Ad26.COV2.S vaccination and SARS-CoV-2 variants. Regarding treatment: some 20 received Ad26.COV2.S at low or high dose, single or two shots; 5 received placebo; per-sample allocation not given. Day 63 after the first vaccine or placebo injection was the time point for sampling. TCRdb's copy holds only in-frame clones and misses some; the assay was immunoSEQ multiplex PCR. The repertoire holds roughly 300,000 clones, with around 88% as singletons. The specimen was peripheral blood, collected in a trial of Ad26.COV2.S vaccine versus placebo. The source is a person between 18 and 60 years old who received the Ad26.COV2.S COVID-19 vaccine or a placebo.

This chain links TRBV5-6 with TRBJ1-2; no reliable D call. Germline V gene data show CDR1 as SGHDT and CDR2 as YYEEEE. This CDR3 is 13 amino acids long. Trimming left V 1 base short and J 6 bases short, with 10 bases between. CDR3 DNA sequence: TGTGCCAGCAGCTTGCTTCCAGAGCATGGCTACACCTTC. It encodes CASSLLPEHGYTF.

V gene TRBV19 combines with J gene TRBJ1-2; D gene uncertain. The length of the CDR3 is 12 residues. The V end lost 5 bases, the J end lost 4 bases, and 8 bases lay between the germline ends. Germline V gene lookup returns CDR1 LNHDA and CDR2 SQIVND (reference sequence). The CDR3 loop reads CASSQRAYGYTF. The CDR3 DNA reads as TGTGCCAGTAGTCAGCGGGCCTATGGCTACACCTTC. Full variable domain (remainder filled in from reference TRBV19 and TRBJ1-2): DGGITQSPKYLFRKEGQNVTLSCEQNLNHDAMYWYRQDPGQGLRLIYYSQIVNDFQKGDIAEGYSVSREKKESFPLTVTSAQKNPTAFYLCASSQRAYGYTFGSGTRLTVV.

As DNA, the CDR3 is TGTGCCAGCAGCTTATCTGCGGGGGGGTATAGCAATCAGCCCCAGCATTTT. Translating gives CASSLSAGGYSNQPQHF. The genes are TRBV7-8 and TRBJ1-5, with D maybe TRBD1 (5 bases). Trimming removed 2 bases from V and 0 bases from J, with 14 bases in between. This CDR3 spans 17 amino acids. Looked up from germline, CDR1 is SGHVS and CDR2 is FQNEAQ.

J is TRBJ2-5 and V is TRBV9, with TRBD2 identical over 8 bases. The V gene end was trimmed by 3 bases and the J gene end by 0 bases; junction bases not matched to a gene: 10. CDR3 length: 17 amino acids. The germline V gene encodes CDR1 SGDLS and CDR2 YYNGEE. The CDR3 DNA reads as TGTGCCAGCAGCGACCTGGGTAGCGGGATAAACCAAGAGACCCAGTACTTC. Amino acids: CASSDLGSGINQETQYF.

V usage is TRBV7-8 and J usage is TRBJ2-7; 8 bases agree with TRBD1. Germline values: CDR1 SGHVS, CDR2 FQNEAQ. This CDR3 is built from 19 residues. V lost 5 bases, J lost 4 bases, and 22 bases stayed unmatched. CDR3 DNA: TGTGCCAGCAGCGCAGGCCGGACAGGGTCTAATCGCGTGCTGTACGAGCAGTACTTC. Amino acid sequence: CASSAGRTGSNRVLYEQYF.

The gene calls are TRBV6-6 and TRBJ2-1, with 14 nucleotides matching TRBD2. CDR1 and CDR2 (germline): MNHNY, SVGAGI (reference sequence). The CDR3 runs to 16 residues. With V trimmed by 2 bases and J by 7 bases, 4 bases remained unmatched. The CDR3 nucleotides read TGTGCCAGCAGTTACCCCGGGACTAGCGGGAGTAATGAGCAGTTCTTC. It is translated as CASSYPGTSGSNEQFF.

This clone appeared a single time. V and J are TRBV12-3 or TRBV12-4 and TRBJ2-1; no firm D call. Trimming stripped 3 bases from V and 6 bases from J, with 9 bases between. The CDR3 loop spans 13 amino acids. The CDR3 nucleotides read TGTGCCAGCAGTTTTGGGGAAACCAATGAGCAGTTCTTC. This translates into CASSFGETNEQFF.

The chain employs TRBV7-2 and TRBJ1-2; TRBD1 matches at 11 bases. This CDR3 spans 14 amino acids. Germline CDR1 is SGHTA and CDR2 is FQGNSA. Unmatched junction bases numbered 1, after V lost 4 bases and J lost 3 bases. CDR3 nucleotide sequence: TGTGCCAGCAGCTGGACAGGGGGCGACTATGGCTACACCTTC. It codes for CASSWTGGDYGYTF. Full variable domain (rest looked up from reference TRBV7-2 and TRBJ1-2): GAGVSQSPSNKVTEKGKDVELRCDPISGHTALYWYRQSLGQGLEFLIYFQGNSAPDKSGLPSDRFSAERTGGSVSTLTIQRTQQEDSAVYLCASSWTGGDYGYTFGSGTRLTVV.

V usage is TRBV3-1 (or the pseudogene TRBV3-2) and J usage is TRBJ2-2, with D perhaps given as TRBD1 or TRBD2 (5 bases each). Germline assignment: CDR1 LGHDT and CDR2 YNNKEL (reference sequence). V shed 3 bases and J shed 5 bases, with 10 bases lying between them. This CDR3 has 14 amino acids. The CDR3 nucleotides are TGTGCCAGCAGCCACGGGACCGGGACCGGGGAGCTGTTTTTT. Translated, it gives CASSHGTGTGELFF.

The gene calls are TRBV18 and TRBJ1-1; a possible D gene is TRBD1 (5 bases). This CDR3 has 14 amino acids. CDR1 is KGHSH and CDR2 is LQKENI in the germline V gene. Trimming pared 3 bases from V and 0 bases from J, leaving 8 bases between. The CDR3 is CASSPDMLNTEAFF. CDR3 bases: TGTGCCAGCTCACCGGACATGTTGAACACTGAAGCTTTCTTT.

The genes are TRBV19 and TRBJ1-5; D might be TRBD1 (5 bases). CDR1 is LNHDA and CDR2 is SQIVND in the germline V gene (reference sequence). The CDR3 is made up of 14 amino acids. Between the trimmed V and J ends, which lost 3 bases and 3 bases, there was a span of 9 bases. The CDR3 coding sequence is TGTGCCAGTAGTATTTGGGGCCCCAATCAGCCCCAGCATTTT. Translating it yields CASSIWGPNQPQHF.

The chain employs TRBV21-1 and TRBJ1-1. TRBV21-1 corresponds to a pseudogene. The CDR3 is 16 amino acids. The CDR3 sequence is CASPPQPPEHYTEAFF. DNA of the CDR3: TGTGCCAGCCCCCCTCAACCCCCGGAGCATTACACTGAAGCTTTCTTT.

The chain is built from TRBV9 and TRBJ1-1; D gene uncertain. Germline assignment: CDR1 SGDLS and CDR2 YYNGEE. The CDR3 is 15 amino acids. V was cut by 0 bases and J by 6 bases, with 15 bases left in between. CDR3 sequence: CASSVVHTLSAEAFF. The CDR3 bases are TGTGCCAGCAGCGTAGTCCACACATTGTCGGCTGAAGCTTTCTTT.

V and J are TRBV19 and TRBJ1-5; D not resolved. The CDR3 has 15 amino acids. Germline-derived CDR1 and CDR2 are LNHDA and SQIVND (reference sequence). Trimming pared 2 bases from V and 3 bases from J, leaving 11 bases between. The CDR3 DNA is TGTGCCAGTAGTATATTCGGGCAGTTCAATCAGCCCCAGCATTTT. Residues: CASSIFGQFNQPQHF.

The J gene is TRBJ2-3, the V gene TRBV7-9, with 7 bases fitting TRBD1. The CDR3 consists of 17 residues. The germline V gene encodes CDR1 SEHNR and CDR2 FQNEAQ (reference sequence). With 5 bases clipped from V and 2 bases from J, the junction kept 13 bases outside the gene matches. Written as DNA, the CDR3 is TGTGCCAGCAGCCACTACAGGGGCTTACCCTCCACAGATACGCAGTATTTT. Its protein is CASSHYRGLPSTDTQYF.

This clone was seen just once. The rearrangement uses TRBV4-1 and TRBJ2-7, with TRBD1 as a possible D gene (6 bases). The ends were cut back, 1 base at V and 2 bases at J, with 15 bases in the middle. The CDR3 sequence is 16 residues long. Germline values: CDR1 MGHRA, CDR2 YSYEKL. CDR3 nucleotides: TGCGCCAGCAGCCAAGTATTACCGGACAGTACCTACGAGCAGTACTTC. Amino acid sequence: CASSQVLPDSTYEQYF.

Here the CDR3 reads CASSIVQTRNQPQHF. DNA for the CDR3: TGTGCCAGTAGTATAGTCCAGACGCGCAATCAGCCCCAGCATTTT. The rearrangement joins TRBV19 to TRBJ1-5; no definite D call. The germline CDR1 and CDR2 sequences are LNHDA and SQIVND (reference sequence). V lost 1 base, J lost 2 bases, and 9 bases lay in between. The CDR3 has 15 residues.

The genes are TRBV5-1 and TRBJ2-7; D unresolved. Germline CDR1 reads SGHRS; CDR2 reads YFSETQ. This CDR3 has 14 residues. Deletions cut 7 bases from V and 4 bases from J, with 18 bases between. CDR3 DNA sequence: TGCGCCAGCTCTGGAGAGACCTTACCTTACGAGCAGTACTTC. Protein sequence: CASSGETLPYEQYF. Together with reference TRBV5-1 and TRBJ2-7, the CDR3 gives the full variable domain: KAGVTQTPRYLIKTRGQQVTLSCSPISGHRSVSWYQQTPGQGLQFLFEYFSETQRNKGNFPGRFSGRQFSNSRSEMNVSTLELGDSALYLCASSGETLPYEQYFGPGTRLTVT.

This chain joins TRBV19 and TRBJ1-6; 7 positions match TRBD1. Trimming cost V 4 bases and J 8 bases; bases outside gene matches: 8. There are 15 residues in the CDR3. Looked up from germline, CDR1 is LNHDA and CDR2 is SQIVND (reference sequence). CDR3 bases: TGTGCCAGTAGTACCACGGGACAGTTGGATTCACCCCTCCACTTT. Its translation is CASSTTGQLDSPLHF.

V gene TRBV18 combines with J gene TRBJ2-7, with TRBD1 identical over 8 bases. This CDR3 has 14 amino acids. Germline V gives CDR1 KGHSH, CDR2 LQKENI. V dropped 4 bases and J dropped 7; count of bases not matched to a gene: 9. The CDR3 bases are TGTGCCAGCTCACTGGTCCAGGGGGCGGGGGAGCAGTACTTC. Its protein product is CASSLVQGAGEQYF. Filled out from reference TRBV18 and TRBJ2-7, the complete variable domain reads NAGVMQNPRHLVRRRGQEARLRCSPMKGHSHVYWYRQLPEEGLKFMVYLQKENIIDESGMPKERFSAEFPKEGPSILRIQQVVRGDSAAYFCASSLVQGAGEQYFGPGTRLTVT.

This chain uses TRBV11-2 with TRBJ2-7, with 15 bases aligning to TRBD2. This CDR3 has 16 amino acids. The trim removed 5 bases at V and 6 bases at J, leaving 8 bases unmatched. The germline V gene has CDR1 SGHAT and CDR2 FQNNGV. This CDR3 reads CASSPGLAGGGGEQYF. The CDR3 region has the DNA TGTGCCAGCAGCCCCGGACTAGCGGGAGGGGGCGGCGAGCAGTACTTC. The whole variable domain, remainder taken from reference TRBV11-2 and TRBJ2-7, is EAGVAQSPRYKIIEKRQSVAFWCNPISGHATLYWYQQILGQGPKLLIQFQNNGVVDDSQLPKDRFSAERLKGVDSTLKIQPAKLEDSAVYLCASSPGLAGGGGEQYFGPGTRLTVT.